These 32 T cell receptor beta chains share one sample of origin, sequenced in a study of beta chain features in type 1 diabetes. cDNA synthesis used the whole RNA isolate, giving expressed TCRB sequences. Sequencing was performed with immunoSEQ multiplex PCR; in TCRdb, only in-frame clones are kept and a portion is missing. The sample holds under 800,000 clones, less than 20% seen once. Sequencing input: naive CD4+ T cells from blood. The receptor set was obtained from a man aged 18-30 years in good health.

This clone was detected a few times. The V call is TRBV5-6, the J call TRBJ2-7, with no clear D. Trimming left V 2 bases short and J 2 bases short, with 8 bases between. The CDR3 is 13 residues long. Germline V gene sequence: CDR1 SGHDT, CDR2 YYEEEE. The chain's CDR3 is CASSLVETYEQYF. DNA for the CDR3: TGTGCCAGCAGCTTAGTAGAAACCTACGAGCAGTACTTC. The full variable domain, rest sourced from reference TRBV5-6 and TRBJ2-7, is DAGVTQSPTHLIKTRGQQVTLRCSPKSGHDTVSWYQQALGQGPQFIFQYYEEEERQRGNFPDRFSGHQFPNYSSELNVNALLLGDSALYLCASSLVETYEQYFGPGTRLTVT.

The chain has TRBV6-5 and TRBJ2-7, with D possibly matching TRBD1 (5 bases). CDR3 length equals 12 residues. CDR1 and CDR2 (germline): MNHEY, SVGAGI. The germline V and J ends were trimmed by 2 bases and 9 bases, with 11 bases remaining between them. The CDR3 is CASSYRGLGQYF. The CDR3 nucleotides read TGTGCCAGCAGTTACAGGGGCCTTGGGCAGTACTTC.

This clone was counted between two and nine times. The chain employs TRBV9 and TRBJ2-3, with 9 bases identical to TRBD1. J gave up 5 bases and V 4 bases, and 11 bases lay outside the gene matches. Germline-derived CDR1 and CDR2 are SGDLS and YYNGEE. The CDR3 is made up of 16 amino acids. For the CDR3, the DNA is TGTGCCAGCAGCATATACAGGGGGCAGGCGGGAGATACGCAGTATTTT. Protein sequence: CASSIYRGQAGDTQYF.

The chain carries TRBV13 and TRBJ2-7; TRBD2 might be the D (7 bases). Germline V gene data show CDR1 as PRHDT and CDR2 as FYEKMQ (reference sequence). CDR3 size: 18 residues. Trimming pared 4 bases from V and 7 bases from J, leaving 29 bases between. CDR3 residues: CASSSPEIAGSIGGEQYF. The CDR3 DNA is TGTGCCAGCAGCTCCCCCGAGATAGCGGGCTCCATAGGGGGGGAGCAGTACTTC.

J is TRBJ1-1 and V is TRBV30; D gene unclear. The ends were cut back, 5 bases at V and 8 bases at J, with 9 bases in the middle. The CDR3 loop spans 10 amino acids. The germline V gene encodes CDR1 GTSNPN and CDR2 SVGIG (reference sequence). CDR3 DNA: TGTGCCTGGGCCCAGAGGGAAGCTTTCTTT. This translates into CAWAQREAFF.

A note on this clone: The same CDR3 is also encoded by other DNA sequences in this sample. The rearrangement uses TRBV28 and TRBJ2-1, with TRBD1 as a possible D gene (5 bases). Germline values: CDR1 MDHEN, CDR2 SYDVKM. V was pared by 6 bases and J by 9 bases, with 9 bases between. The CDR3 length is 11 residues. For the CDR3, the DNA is TGTGCCAGCAGCCTAAGGGGTGAGCAGTTCTTC. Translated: CASSLRGEQFF.

CDR3 in amino acids: CASSAGGLPNYGYTF. The CDR3 nucleotides are TGTGCCAGCAGCGCAGGAGGGTTACCTAACTATGGCTACACCTTC. The V call is TRBV9, the J call TRBJ1-2, with D unclear. This CDR3 spans 15 amino acids. Trimming cost V 3 bases and J 0 bases, with 12 bases left between them. Germline V gene lookup returns CDR1 SGDLS and CDR2 YYNGEE.

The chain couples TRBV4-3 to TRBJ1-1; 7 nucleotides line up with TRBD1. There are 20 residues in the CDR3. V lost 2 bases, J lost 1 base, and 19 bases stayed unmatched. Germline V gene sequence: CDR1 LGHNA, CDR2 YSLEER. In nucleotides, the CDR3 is TGCGCCAGCAGCCAATATCCCCCCGGCGAGACAGGGTCAAAGAACACTGAAGCTTTCTTT. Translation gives CASSQYPPGETGSKNTEAFF.

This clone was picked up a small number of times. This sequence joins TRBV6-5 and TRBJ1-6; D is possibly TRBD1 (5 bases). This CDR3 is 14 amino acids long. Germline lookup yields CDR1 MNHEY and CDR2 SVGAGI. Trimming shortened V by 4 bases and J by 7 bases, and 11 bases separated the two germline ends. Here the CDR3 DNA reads TGTGCCAGCAGTTGGGGACGGAGGAATTCACCCCTCCACTTT. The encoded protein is CASSWGRRNSPLHF.

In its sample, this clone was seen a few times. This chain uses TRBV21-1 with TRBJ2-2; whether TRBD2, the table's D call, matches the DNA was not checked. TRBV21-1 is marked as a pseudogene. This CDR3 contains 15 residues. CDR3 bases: TGTGCCATCGAAGGAGGACGGACGAACACCGGGGAGCTGTTTTTT. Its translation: CAIEGGRTNTGELFF.

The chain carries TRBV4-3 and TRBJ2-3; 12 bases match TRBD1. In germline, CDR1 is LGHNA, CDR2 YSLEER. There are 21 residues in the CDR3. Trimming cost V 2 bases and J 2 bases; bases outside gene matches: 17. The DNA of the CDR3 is TGCGCCAGCAGCCAATCAGGTCCGCAGGCTCCGGGACAGGGGGCCACAGATACGCAGTATTTT. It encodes CASSQSGPQAPGQGATDTQYF.

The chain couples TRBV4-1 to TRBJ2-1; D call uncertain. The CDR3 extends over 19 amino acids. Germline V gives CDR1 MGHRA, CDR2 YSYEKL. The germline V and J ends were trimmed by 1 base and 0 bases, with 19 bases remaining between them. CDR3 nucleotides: TGCGCCAGCAGCCAAGTTCGCCTTGGCGGCCAGAGCTCCTACAATGAGCAGTTCTTC. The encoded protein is CASSQVRLGGQSSYNEQFF.

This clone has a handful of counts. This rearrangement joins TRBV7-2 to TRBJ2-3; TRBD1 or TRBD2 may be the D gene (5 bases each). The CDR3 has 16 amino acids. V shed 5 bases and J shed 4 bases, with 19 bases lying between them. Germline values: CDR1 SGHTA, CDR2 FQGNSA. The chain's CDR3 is CASSVSRDVSPDTQYF. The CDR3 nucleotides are TGTGCCAGCAGCGTAAGCCGGGACGTTAGTCCAGATACGCAGTATTTT.

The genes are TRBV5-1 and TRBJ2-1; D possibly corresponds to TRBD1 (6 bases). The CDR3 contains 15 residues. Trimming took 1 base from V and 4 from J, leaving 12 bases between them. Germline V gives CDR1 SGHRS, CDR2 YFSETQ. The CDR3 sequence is CASSLNRAGYNEQFF. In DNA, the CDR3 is TGCGCCAGCAGCTTGAACAGGGCAGGATACAATGAGCAGTTCTTC.

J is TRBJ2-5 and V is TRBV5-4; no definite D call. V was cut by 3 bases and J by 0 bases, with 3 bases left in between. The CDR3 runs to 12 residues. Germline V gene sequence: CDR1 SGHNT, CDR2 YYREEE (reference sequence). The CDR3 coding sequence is TGTGCCAGCAGCTCTAACCAAGAGACCCAGTACTTC. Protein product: CASSSNQETQYF. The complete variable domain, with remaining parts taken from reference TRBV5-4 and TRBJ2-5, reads ETGVTQSPTHLIKTRGQQVTLRCSSQSGHNTVSWYQQALGQGPQFIFQYYREEENGRGNFPPRFSGLQFPNYSSELNVNALELDDSALYLCASSSNQETQYFGPGTRLLVL.

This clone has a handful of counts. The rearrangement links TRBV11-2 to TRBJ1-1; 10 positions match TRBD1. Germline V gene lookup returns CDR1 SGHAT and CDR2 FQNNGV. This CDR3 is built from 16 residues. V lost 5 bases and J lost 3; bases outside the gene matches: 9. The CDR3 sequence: CASSPETGGFDTEAFF. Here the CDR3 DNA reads TGTGCCAGCAGCCCTGAGACAGGGGGCTTTGACACTGAAGCTTTCTTT.

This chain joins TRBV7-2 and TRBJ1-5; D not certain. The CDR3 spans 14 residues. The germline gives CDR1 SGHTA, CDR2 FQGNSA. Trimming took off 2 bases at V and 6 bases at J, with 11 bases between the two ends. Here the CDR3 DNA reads TGTGCCAGCAGCTTACTAGGGCCGACTCAGCCCCAGCATTTT. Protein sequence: CASSLLGPTQPQHF.

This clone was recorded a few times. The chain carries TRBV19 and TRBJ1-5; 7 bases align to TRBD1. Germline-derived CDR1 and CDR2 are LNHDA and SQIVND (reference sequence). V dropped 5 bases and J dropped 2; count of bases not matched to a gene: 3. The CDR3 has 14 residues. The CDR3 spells CASSSQGGNQPQHF. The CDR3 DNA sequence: TGTGCCAGTAGTTCCCAGGGGGGCAATCAGCCCCAGCATTTT.

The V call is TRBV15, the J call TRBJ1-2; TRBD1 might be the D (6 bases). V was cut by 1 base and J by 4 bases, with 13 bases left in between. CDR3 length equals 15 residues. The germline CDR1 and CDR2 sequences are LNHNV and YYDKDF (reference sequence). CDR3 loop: CATSRGPDRFYGYTF. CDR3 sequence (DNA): TGTGCCACCAGCAGAGGTCCGGACAGATTCTATGGCTACACCTTC.

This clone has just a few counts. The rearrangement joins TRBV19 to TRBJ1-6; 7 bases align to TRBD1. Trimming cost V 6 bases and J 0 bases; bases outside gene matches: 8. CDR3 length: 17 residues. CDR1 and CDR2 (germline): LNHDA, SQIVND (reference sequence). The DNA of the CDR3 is TGTGCCAGTAGCGAGATACAGGGGAGCTCCTATAATTCACCCCTCCACTTT. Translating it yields CASSEIQGSSYNSPLHF.

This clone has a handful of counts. The CDR3 DNA reads TGTGCCAGCTCATCGTCCGGGACAGGGGTTTCATACGAGCAGTACTTC. Its protein is CASSSSGTGVSYEQYF. V is TRBV18 and J is TRBJ2-7, with 10 bases matching TRBD1. The V gene end was trimmed by 5 bases and the J gene end by 4 bases; junction bases not matched to a gene: 11. Germline V gene sequence: CDR1 KGHSH, CDR2 LQKENI. The CDR3 totals 16 residues.

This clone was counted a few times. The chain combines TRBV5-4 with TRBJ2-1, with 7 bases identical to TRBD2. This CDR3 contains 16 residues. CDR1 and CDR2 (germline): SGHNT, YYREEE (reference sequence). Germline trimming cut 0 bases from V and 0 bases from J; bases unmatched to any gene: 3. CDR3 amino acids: CASSLGGGSSYNEQFF. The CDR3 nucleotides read TGTGCCAGCAGCTTGGGCGGGGGAAGCTCCTACAATGAGCAGTTCTTC.

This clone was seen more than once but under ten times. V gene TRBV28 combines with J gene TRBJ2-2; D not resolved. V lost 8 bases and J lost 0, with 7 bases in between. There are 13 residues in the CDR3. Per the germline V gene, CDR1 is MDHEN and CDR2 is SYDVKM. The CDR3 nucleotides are TGTGCCAGCGTGGGTCCGAACACCGGGGAGCTGTTTTTT. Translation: CASVGPNTGELFF. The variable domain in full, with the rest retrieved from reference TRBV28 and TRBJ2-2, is DVKVTQSSRYLVKRTGEKVFLECVQDMDHENMFWYRQDPGLGLRLIYFSYDVKMKEKGDIPEGYSVSREKKERFSLILESASTNQTSMYLCASVGPNTGELFFGEGSRLTVL.

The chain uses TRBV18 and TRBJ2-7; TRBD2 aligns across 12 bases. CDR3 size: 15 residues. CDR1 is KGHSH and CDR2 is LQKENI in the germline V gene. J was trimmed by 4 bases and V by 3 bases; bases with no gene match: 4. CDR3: CASSPGLAGIYEQYF. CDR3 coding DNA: TGTGCCAGCTCACCCGGACTAGCGGGGATTTACGAGCAGTACTTC. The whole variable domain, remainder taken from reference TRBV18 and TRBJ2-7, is NAGVMQNPRHLVRRRGQEARLRCSPMKGHSHVYWYRQLPEEGLKFMVYLQKENIIDESGMPKERFSAEFPKEGPSILRIQQVVRGDSAAYFCASSPGLAGIYEQYFGPGTRLTVT.

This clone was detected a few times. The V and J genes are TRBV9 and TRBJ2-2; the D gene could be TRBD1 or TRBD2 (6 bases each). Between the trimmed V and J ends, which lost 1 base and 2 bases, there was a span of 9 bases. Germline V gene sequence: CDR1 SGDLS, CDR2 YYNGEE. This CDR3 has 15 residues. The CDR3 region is CASSVPGANTGELFF. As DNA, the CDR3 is TGTGCCAGCAGCGTACCGGGGGCAAACACCGGGGAGCTGTTTTTT.

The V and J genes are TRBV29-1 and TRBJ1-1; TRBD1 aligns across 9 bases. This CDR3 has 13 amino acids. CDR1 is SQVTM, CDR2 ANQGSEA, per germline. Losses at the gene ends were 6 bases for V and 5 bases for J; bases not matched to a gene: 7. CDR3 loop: CSVGQGGGTEAFF. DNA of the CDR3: TGCAGCGTGGGACAGGGAGGGGGGACTGAAGCTTTCTTT.

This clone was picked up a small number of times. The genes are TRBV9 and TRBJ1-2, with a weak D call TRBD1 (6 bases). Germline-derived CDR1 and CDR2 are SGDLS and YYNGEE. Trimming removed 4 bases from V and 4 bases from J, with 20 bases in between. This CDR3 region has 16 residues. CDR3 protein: CASSPEGGRNTYGYTF. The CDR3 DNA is TGTGCCAGCAGCCCCGAGGGGGGCAGAAATACCTATGGCTACACCTTC.

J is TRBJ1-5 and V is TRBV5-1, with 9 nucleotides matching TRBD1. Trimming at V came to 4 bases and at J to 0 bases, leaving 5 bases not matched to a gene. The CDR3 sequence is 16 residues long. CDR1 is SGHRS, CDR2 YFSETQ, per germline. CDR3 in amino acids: CASSHGTGSSNQPQHF. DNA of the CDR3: TGCGCCAGCAGCCACGGGACAGGGAGTAGCAATCAGCCCCAGCATTTT.

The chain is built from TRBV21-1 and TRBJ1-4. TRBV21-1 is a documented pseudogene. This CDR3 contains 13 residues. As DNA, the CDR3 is TGTGCCAGCAGCTACCGGGGTAATGAAAAACTGTTTTTT. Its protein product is CASSYRGNEKLFF.

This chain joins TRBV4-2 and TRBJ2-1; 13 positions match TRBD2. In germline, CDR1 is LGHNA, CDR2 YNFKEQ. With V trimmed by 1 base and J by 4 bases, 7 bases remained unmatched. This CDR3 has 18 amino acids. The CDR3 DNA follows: TGTGCCAGCAGCCAAGGGACTAGCGGGAGCTGGGGTTACAATGAGCAGTTCTTC. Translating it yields CASSQGTSGSWGYNEQFF.

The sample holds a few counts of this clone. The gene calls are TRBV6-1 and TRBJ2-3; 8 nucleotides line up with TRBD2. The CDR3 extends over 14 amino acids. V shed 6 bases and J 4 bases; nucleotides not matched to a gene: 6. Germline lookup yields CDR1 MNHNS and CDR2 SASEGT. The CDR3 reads CASSGGGLSDTQYF. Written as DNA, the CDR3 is TGTGCCAGCAGCGGCGGGGGGCTCTCAGATACGCAGTATTTT.

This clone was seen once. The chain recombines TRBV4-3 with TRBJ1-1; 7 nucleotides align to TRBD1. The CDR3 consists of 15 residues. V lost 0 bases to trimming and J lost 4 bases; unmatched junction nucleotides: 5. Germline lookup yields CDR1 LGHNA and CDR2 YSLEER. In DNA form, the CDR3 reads TGCGCCAGCAGCCAAGATACGAGGGGGCCCACTGAAGCTTTCTTT. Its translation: CASSQDTRGPTEAFF.